The 18 T cell receptor beta chains presented below share a single source sample, sequenced in a study of CD8 T cells in Susac syndrome. It was with random hexamers that 0.5 to 1 ug RNA was reverse transcribed. One entry per CDR3 protein results from TCRdb running MiXCR on the immunoSEQ multiplex PCR reads. The sample yields 70,000 or so distinct CDR3 sequences, approximately 95% seen once. The specimen was CD8+ T cells from PBMCs. The receptor set was obtained from a human donor with multiple sclerosis.

This clonotype showed up just once. The V and J genes are TRBV25-1 and TRBJ2-5; 11 positions match TRBD2. The CDR3 contains 16 residues. Germline CDR1 MGHDK, CDR2 SYGVNS. The junction had 8 bases not matched to a gene; V was cut back by 3 bases and J by 5 bases. This CDR3 reads CASSDPIAGGPETQYF. The CDR3 coding sequence is TGTGCCAGCAGTGACCCTATAGCGGGAGGGCCCGAGACCCAGTACTTC.

This chain uses TRBV12-3 or TRBV12-4 with TRBJ2-5; D is unresolved. The CDR3 has 13 amino acids. Trimming removed 7 bases at V and 5 bases at J, with 14 bases between. CDR3 sequence: CASTLRAGETQYF. CDR3 coding DNA: TGTGCCAGCACCCTAAGGGCTGGGGAGACCCAGTACTTC.

A single count supports this clonotype. V and J are TRBV2 and TRBJ2-7, with 7 bases identical to TRBD1. Germline loops: CDR1 SNHLY, CDR2 FYNNEI. This CDR3 is built from 13 residues. With 8 bases clipped from V and 2 bases from J, the junction kept 6 bases outside the gene matches. In DNA, the CDR3 is TGTGCCAGCCCGAGGGGGCAACCCTACGAGCAGTACTTC. This codes for CASPRGQPYEQYF.

The rearrangement uses TRBV6-5 and TRBJ2-7; D may be TRBD1 (6 bases). V shed 2 bases and J shed 5 bases, with 13 bases lying between them. The CDR3 is 14 residues long. Germline V gives CDR1 MNHEY, CDR2 SVGAGI. CDR3 amino acids: CASSYEQGLDEQYF. CDR3 sequence (DNA): TGTGCCAGCAGTTACGAACAGGGCTTAGACGAGCAGTACTTC.

This clonotype was counted once. V is TRBV7-9 and J is TRBJ2-2; possible D gene TRBD1, 6 bases. Germline assignment: CDR1 SEHNR and CDR2 FQNEAQ (reference sequence). V was pared by 2 bases and J by 0 bases, with 7 bases between. CDR3 length: 15 residues. The DNA of the CDR3 is TGTGCCAGCAGCTTAAAGGGGGCGAACACCGGGGAGCTGTTTTTT. This translates into CASSLKGANTGELFF.

CDR3: CASRRTAPGTLLSGNTIYF. The DNA of the CDR3 is TGTGCCAGCAGACGGACGGCTCCCGGGACCCTTCTCTCTGGAAACACCATATATTTT. The chain recombines TRBV12-3 or TRBV12-4 with TRBJ1-3; D perhaps matches TRBD1 (5 bases). V was shortened by 6 bases and J by 0 bases, with 24 bases between the two germline ends. This CDR3 region has 19 residues.

The chain uses TRBV20-1 and TRBJ1-2, with 8 bases matching TRBD1. The CDR3 runs 13 residues. Germline trimming cut 0 bases from V and 7 bases from J; bases unmatched to any gene: 4. Looked up from germline, CDR1 is DFQATT and CDR2 is SNEGSKA (reference sequence). CDR3 coding DNA: TGCAGTGCTAGAGAGGACAGGGCTGGTGGCTACACCTTC. It translates to CSAREDRAGGYTF.

The chain has TRBV7-8 and TRBJ1-2, with TRBD1 matching 10 bases. This CDR3 comprises 19 residues. Trimming removed 1 base from V and 0 bases from J; junction bases left unmatched: 11. Germline V gives CDR1 SGHVS, CDR2 FQNEAQ. The CDR3 is CASSLVRDRGPQSNYGYTF. The CDR3, as DNA: TGTGCCAGCAGCTTAGTCCGGGACAGGGGACCCCAATCTAACTATGGCTACACCTTC. Full variable domain (missing parts from reference TRBV7-8 and TRBJ1-2): GAGVSQSPRYKVAKRGQDVALRCDPISGHVSLFWYQQALGQGPEFLTYFQNEAQLDKSGLPSDRFFAERPEGSVSTLKIQRTQQEDSAVYLCASSLVRDRGPQSNYGYTFGSGTRLTVV.

The chain employs TRBV11-1 and TRBJ2-3; TRBD2 agrees at 16 bases. Germline V gene data show CDR1 as SGHAT and CDR2 as FQDESV (reference sequence). The CDR3 spans 20 residues. The V segment lost 5 bases and the J segment 3 bases; nucleotides outside the gene matches: 14. CDR3 nucleotide sequence: TGTGCCAGCAGCACCCCGGGACTAGCGGGGGGGCCCTTTCGGACAGATACGCAGTATTTT. This codes for CASSTPGLAGGPFRTDTQYF.

The CDR3, as DNA: TGCGCCAGCAGCCAAGTAGGAGTTATGGAGACCCAGTACTTC. This sequence encodes CASSQVGVMETQYF. This chain joins TRBV4-1 and TRBJ2-5; D remains unclear. This CDR3 region has 14 residues. Trimming removed 1 base at V and 5 bases at J, with 11 bases between. The germline V gene has CDR1 MGHRA and CDR2 YSYEKL.

The V and J genes are TRBV13 and TRBJ2-3, with 12 positions matching TRBD2. The CDR3 spans 15 residues. The V segment lost 3 bases and the J segment 7 bases; nucleotides outside the gene matches: 5. Germline V gene sequence: CDR1 PRHDT, CDR2 FYEKMQ (reference sequence). Here the CDR3 DNA reads TGTGCCAGCAGCTTGCGGACTAGCGGGGTAAATACGCAGTATTTT. Encoded protein: CASSLRTSGVNTQYF. The full variable domain, completed using reference TRBV13 and TRBJ2-3, is AAGVIQSPRHLIKEKRETATLKCYPIPRHDTVYWYQQGPGQDPQFLISFYEKMQSDKGSIPDRFSAQQFSDYHSELNMSSLELGDSALYFCASSLRTSGVNTQYFGPGTRLTVL.

The rearrangement links TRBV12-5 to TRBJ2-7; D uncertain. Germline values: CDR1 LGHNT, CDR2 FRNRAP. The CDR3 runs 13 residues. Trimming shortened V by 3 bases and J by 0 bases, and 6 bases separated the two germline ends. CDR3 DNA sequence: TGTGCTAGTGGTTTAGGATTCTCCTACGAGCAGTACTTC. It yields the protein CASGLGFSYEQYF.

This chain joins TRBV13 and TRBJ1-5, with TRBD1 matching over 8 bases. The V and J ends lost 5 bases and 5 bases, in that order; junction bases with no gene match: 5. The CDR3 runs to 14 residues. Germline values: CDR1 PRHDT, CDR2 FYEKMQ (reference sequence). CDR3: CASSQQGGDQPQHF. The DNA of the CDR3 is TGTGCCAGCAGCCAACAGGGGGGAGATCAGCCCCAGCATTTT.

The gene calls are TRBV15 and TRBJ2-5; 8 bases fit TRBD2. This CDR3 contains 12 residues. Germline assignment: CDR1 LNHNV and CDR2 YYDKDF (reference sequence). After removal of 11 bases from V and 2 bases from J, the junction contained 4 bases not matched to a gene. The CDR3: CAAGGGQETQYF. CDR3 bases: TGTGCCGCTGGCGGGGGGCAAGAGACCCAGTACTTC.

The chain couples TRBV27 to TRBJ2-1; 9 bases are a match to TRBD1. J was trimmed by 6 bases and V by 1 base; bases with no gene match: 10. Germline CDR1 and CDR2: MNHEY and SMNVEV (reference sequence). The CDR3 spans 17 residues. The CDR3: CASSLWFSGQGLNEQFF. The CDR3 coding sequence is TGTGCCAGCAGTTTATGGTTTTCGGGACAGGGACTCAATGAGCAGTTCTTC.

This chain uses TRBV29-1 with TRBJ2-3, with TRBD2 matching over 9 bases. The CDR3 has 14 residues. The junction had 4 bases not matched to a gene; V was cut back by 3 bases and J by 3 bases. From germline, CDR1 is SQVTM and CDR2 ANQGSEA. CDR3 in DNA: TGCAGCGTTGACATAGCGGGAGAAACAGATACGCAGTATTTT. Residues: CSVDIAGETDTQYF.

The chain's CDR3 is CASSPALATSGYTF. The CDR3 DNA follows: TGTGCCAGCAGTCCAGCGCTCGCGACAAGTGGCTACACCTTC. The genes are TRBV27 and TRBJ1-2; D is ambiguous. This CDR3 has 14 amino acids. Germline CDR1 MNHEY, CDR2 SMNVEV (reference sequence). V gave up 5 bases and J gave up 7 bases, with 17 bases separating them.

The rearrangement uses TRBV13 and TRBJ2-3, with D possibly being TRBD1 (6 bases). The CDR3 spans 13 residues. The V end was cut by 1 base, the J end by 4 bases, with 6 bases between. The germline V gene encodes CDR1 PRHDT and CDR2 FYEKMQ (reference sequence). CDR3 region: CASSLEGADTQYF. The DNA of the CDR3 is TGTGCCAGCAGCTTAGAGGGGGCAGATACGCAGTATTTT.